This T cell receptor beta chain was sequenced during a study of blood T cell repertoires in COVID-19. The assay was immunoSEQ multiplex PCR, and TCRdb's table has in-frame clones only and misses some. Found here are 300,000 to 350,000 clones, approximately 88% of them singletons; the top ten hold more than 8.5%. The sequence was obtained from a woman between 18 and 29 years old who had recovered from COVID-19. Sequencing was done on a sample of PBMCs or T cells enriched from blood (not recorded which).

The CDR3 nucleotides read TGTGCCACCAGCAGCTGGTCGAGCGGACTAGCGGGAGCTAATGAGCAGTTCTTC. It codes for CATSSWSSGLAGANEQFF. The chain links TRBV15 to TRBJ2-1; 13 nucleotides line up with TRBD2. The CDR3 totals 18 residues. CDR1 and CDR2 (germline): LNHNV, YYDKDF (reference sequence). After removal of 3 bases from V and 7 bases from J, the junction contained 12 bases not matched to a gene.